What follows are 8 T cell receptor beta chains derived from one specimen sequenced in a study of T-cell reconstitution after alpha-beta-depleted transplantation in children. Unique molecular identifiers were incorporated into the prepared TCRbeta library. TCRdb called the PCR reads again in MiXCR, with one record for every CDR3 protein. The sample gives about 870,000 distinct CDR3 sequences, roughly 16% of which show up once; approximately 5% is in the top ten. The sample was PBMCs, mostly from graft donor cells, taken 360 days after TCRalphabeta/CD19-depleted stem cell transplant. The receptors derive from a male patient younger than 18 who had a stem cell transplant for acute lymphoblastic leukemia, so the T cells may come from the graft donor.

The genes are TRBV7-2 and TRBJ1-2; perhaps TRBD1 as D (5 bases). The CDR3 loop spans 14 amino acids. V gave up 3 bases and J gave up 4 bases, with 12 bases separating them. Germline V gene lookup returns CDR1 SGHTA and CDR2 FQGNSA. This CDR3 is CASSFGTSGYGYTF. The CDR3 DNA sequence: TGTGCCAGCAGCTTTGGGACGTCCGGCTATGGCTACACCTTC.

The rearrangement joins TRBV27 to TRBJ1-2, with TRBD1 identical over 9 bases. V gave up 2 bases and J gave up 2 bases; unmatched junction bases: 12. Per the germline V gene, CDR1 is MNHEY and CDR2 is SMNVEV (reference sequence). This CDR3 comprises 18 residues. The CDR3 loop reads CASSLKGTGSPWNYGYTF. Here the CDR3 DNA reads TGTGCCAGCAGTTTAAAGGGGACAGGGTCCCCCTGGAACTATGGCTACACCTTC.

This clonotype was seen at least ten times. CDR3 loop: CATSRQEGTQYF. The CDR3 coding sequence is TGTGCCACCAGCCGACAAGAAGGTACGCAGTATTTT. The V call is TRBV15, the J call TRBJ2-3; D remains unclear. Trimming stripped 5 bases from V and 8 bases from J, with 11 bases between. The length of the CDR3 is 12 residues. Per germline, CDR1 LNHNV and CDR2 YYDKDF (reference sequence).

Only a few counts were recorded for this clonotype. V and J are TRBV6-1 and TRBJ2-1, with 7 bases matching TRBD1. Unmatched junction bases numbered 11, after V lost 3 bases and J lost 9 bases. Looked up from germline, CDR1 is MNHNS and CDR2 is SASEGT. The CDR3 has 15 amino acids. The CDR3 nucleotides read TGTGCCAGCAGTGACAACAGGGGAACCGGCTTTGAGCAGTTCTTC. Protein product: CASSDNRGTGFEQFF.

V is TRBV5-1 and J is TRBJ2-2; 7 nucleotides match TRBD1. Germline CDR1 SGHRS, CDR2 YFSETQ. Unmatched junction bases numbered 11, after V lost 1 base and J lost 2 bases. CDR3 size: 18 residues. CDR3 sequence: CASSLWVPGQSNTGELFF. In DNA form, the CDR3 reads TGCGCCAGCAGCTTGTGGGTTCCGGGACAGTCTAACACCGGGGAGCTGTTTTTT. Full variable domain (rest looked up from reference TRBV5-1 and TRBJ2-2): KAGVTQTPRYLIKTRGQQVTLSCSPISGHRSVSWYQQTPGQGLQFLFEYFSETQRNKGNFPGRFSGRQFSNSRSEMNVSTLELGDSALYLCASSLWVPGQSNTGELFFGEGSRLTVL.

This clonotype was seen a handful of times. V gene TRBV27 combines with J gene TRBJ2-7; 13 nucleotides line up with TRBD2. There are 16 residues in the CDR3. Trimming took 3 bases from V and 6 from J; bases not matched to a gene: 8. Germline V lookup: CDR1 MNHEY, CDR2 SMNVEV (reference sequence). DNA for the CDR3: TGTGCCAGCAGTTTTTCACTAGCGGGAGGGTTTCGCGAGCAGTACTTC. Its translation is CASSFSLAGGFREQYF.

This clonotype was detected many times. The chain joins TRBV7-2 to TRBJ2-1, with 7 bases identical to TRBD2. The CDR3 runs 15 residues. Germline-derived CDR1 and CDR2 are SGHTA and FQGNSA. Trimming at V came to 5 bases and at J to 5 bases, leaving 9 bases not matched to a gene. The CDR3 nucleotides are TGTGCCAGCAGCCCGAAGGTACGGGGGGACAATGAGCAGTTCTTC. Its protein is CASSPKVRGDNEQFF.

The sample holds many counts of this clonotype. The chain uses TRBV12-3 or TRBV12-4 and TRBJ2-4, with D possibly being TRBD2 (5 bases). CDR3 length: 14 amino acids. The ends were cut back, 3 bases at V and 15 bases at J, with 21 bases in the middle. For the CDR3, the DNA is TGTGCCAGCAGTTTGAGAGGGTCCGAAGGTCGGGTGTACTTC. Its protein is CASSLRGSEGRVYF.